Listed below are T cell receptor beta chains from one sample, sequenced in a study of shared clonotypes between healthy human individuals. The method was immunoSEQ multiplex PCR; TCRdb's version includes in-frame clones alone and lacks a portion of them. This sample yields around 2.1 million clones, of which approximately 96% are seen a single time; roughly 0.13% belongs to the top ten. The sequenced sample consisted of naive CD4+ T cells sorted from blood. These receptors all come from a young man in good health. CDR3s include the opening cysteine and the closing phenylalanine or tryptophan. D genes are given only for firm matches. Only part of the rows carry a size: once, few, many, or a class if the clone is expanded.

D gene	V gene	clone size	J gene	CDR3 protein	CDR3 DNA
TRBD1	TRBV4-1	.	TRBJ2-7	CASSHSPDRVEQYF	TGCGCCAGCAGCCACAGCCCGGACAGGGTCGAGCAGTACTTC
.	TRBV7-8	.	TRBJ2-1	CASSPGPPEQFF	TGTGCCAGCAGCCCTGGCCCGCCTGAGCAGTTCTTC
.	TRBV7-3	once	TRBJ2-1	CASSLGGVGEQFF	TGTGCCAGCAGCTTAGGAGGAGTTGGTGAGCAGTTCTTC
TRBD1	TRBV7-9	.	TRBJ2-5	CASSSPGGGVETQYF	TGTGCCAGCAGCTCTCCAGGGGGCGGGGTGGAGACCCAGTACTTC
TRBD2	TRBV2	.	TRBJ2-7	CASREAGGPYEQYF	TGTGCCAGCAGGGAAGCGGGGGGGCCATACGAGCAGTACTTC
.	TRBV7-9	.	TRBJ2-2	CASSSSLGQTNTGELFF	TGTGCCAGCAGCTCCTCCCTCGGACAGACCAACACCGGGGAGCTGTTTTTT
.	TRBV7-9	.	TRBJ2-1	CASSLGTGVGPNEQFF	TGTGCCAGCAGCTTGGGAACGGGAGTAGGTCCCAATGAGCAGTTCTTC
.	TRBV27	once	TRBJ1-4	CASSSLGEKLFF	TGTGCCAGCAGTTCCCTTGGGGAAAAACTGTTTTTT
TRBD1	TRBV5-6	.	TRBJ1-1	CASSFSGGNTEAFF	TGTGCCAGCAGCTTTTCAGGGGGCAACACTGAAGCTTTCTTT
.	TRBV9	.	TRBJ2-7	CASSVGGSPYEQYF	TGTGCCAGCAGCGTAGGGGGGTCCCCCTACGAGCAGTACTTC
.	TRBV7-2	.	TRBJ2-1	CASRLGNEQFF	TGTGCCAGCCGTCTCGGAAATGAGCAGTTCTTC
.	TRBV2	.	TRBJ1-1	CASRRTTEGGTEAFF	TGTGCCAGCAGAAGAACGACAGAGGGAGGAACTGAAGCTTTCTTT
.	TRBV25-1	few	TRBJ1-1	CASSEQGHTEAFF	TGTGCCAGCAGTGAACAGGGGCACACTGAAGCTTTCTTT
.	TRBV7-9	.	TRBJ2-7	CASSPGGYSYEQYF	TGTGCCAGCAGCCCAGGCGGGTACTCCTACGAGCAGTACTTC
.	TRBV6-6	.	TRBJ1-1	CAIRGLLNTEAFF	TGTGCCATCAGGGGACTCTTGAACACTGAAGCTTTCTTT
.	TRBV2	.	TRBJ2-1	CASRYDRSSYNEQFF	TGTGCCAGCAGGTACGACAGGAGTTCCTACAATGAGCAGTTCTTC
.	TRBV10-3	.	TRBJ2-1	CAISDMGGGPLIF	TGTGCCATCAGTGATATGGGCGGGGGCCCCTTAATCTTC
.	TRBV27	.	TRBJ2-5	CASSLSTGGSWETQYF	TGTGCCAGCAGTTTATCCACCGGGGGCAGCTGGGAGACCCAGTACTTC
.	TRBV6-6	.	TRBJ1-6	CASSYSASNSPLHF	TGTGCCAGCAGTTACTCGGCCTCAAATTCACCCCTCCACTTT
.	TRBV4-1	.	TRBJ2-3	CASSQVIVGEDTQYF	TGCGCCAGCAGCCAAGTGATTGTGGGGGAAGATACGCAGTATTTT
.	TRBV10-3	once	TRBJ1-2	CAISGDNYGYTF	TGTGCCATCAGTGGGGACAACTATGGCTACACCTTC
.	TRBV2	.	TRBJ2-7	CASSGTGTEVSYEQYF	TGTGCCAGCAGTGGGACCGGGACGGAGGTTTCCTACGAGCAGTACTTC
TRBD2	TRBV10-3	.	TRBJ2-3	CAISESTSVSTDTQYF	TGTGCCATCAGTGAGTCGACTAGCGTTAGCACAGATACGCAGTATTTT
.	TRBV6-1	.	TRBJ2-1	CASSDDTGWVAYNEQFF	TGTGCCAGCAGTGATGACACAGGGTGGGTGGCCTACAATGAGCAGTTCTTC
.	TRBV30	.	TRBJ1-1	CAWSEVTANTEAFF	TGTGCCTGGAGTGAAGTGACAGCGAACACTGAAGCTTTCTTT
TRBD1	TRBV4-1	.	TRBJ2-7	CASSQGLRDRFYEQYF	TGCGCCAGCAGCCAAGGACTCCGGGACAGATTCTACGAGCAGTACTTC
TRBD1	TRBV27	.	TRBJ2-7	CASSLDRGPYEQYF	TGTGCCAGCAGTTTAGACAGGGGGCCGTACGAGCAGTACTTC
TRBD1	TRBV28	.	TRBJ1-6	CASSSTGGLSSPLHF	TGTGCCAGCAGTTCGACAGGGGGCTTAAGTTCACCCCTCCACTTT
.	TRBV2	.	TRBJ1-1	CASSLTENTEAFF	TGTGCCAGCAGCCTTACAGAGAACACTGAAGCTTTCTTT
TRBD1	TRBV28	once	TRBJ2-3	CASSGGQGVPDTQYF	TGTGCCAGCAGTGGGGGACAGGGGGTCCCAGATACGCAGTATTTT
.	TRBV29-1	.	TRBJ1-2	CSAGDTSNYGYTF	TGCAGCGCCGGAGACACGTCTAACTATGGCTACACCTTC
TRBD1	TRBV28	.	TRBJ1-2	CASRGDREIFSFNYGYTF	TGTGCCAGCAGGGGGGACAGGGAGATCTTTTCCTTCAACTATGGCTACACCTTC
.	TRBV4-1	.	TRBJ1-4	CASSQTGFFATNEKLFF	TGCGCCAGCAGCCAAACTGGATTTTTTGCAACTAATGAAAAACTGTTTTTT
.	TRBV13	.	TRBJ2-7	CASRRLGETYEQYF	TGTGCCAGCAGAAGACTCGGGGAAACCTACGAGCAGTACTTC
TRBD1	TRBV13	.	TRBJ1-1	CASSFGTGGLAFF	TGTGCCAGCAGCTTCGGGACAGGGGGCTTAGCTTTCTTT
.	TRBV18	.	TRBJ1-5	CASSPGSEQPQHF	TGTGCCAGCTCTCCGGGTTCGGAGCAGCCCCAGCATTTT
.	TRBV6-5	.	TRBJ1-2	CASSTGGANYGYTF	TGTGCCAGCAGTACCGGGGGCGCTAACTATGGCTACACCTTC